Listed below are T cell receptor beta chains from one sample, sequenced in a study of CD8 T cells in Susac syndrome. TCRdb re-called the immunoSEQ multiplex PCR reads through MiXCR, storing one row per CDR3 protein. This sample carries about 200,000 distinct CDR3 sequences, 92% of them seen once, and the ten largest clones take about 0.12%. Sequenced: CD8+ T cells from PBMCs. These receptors originate from a human donor with multiple sclerosis. Both conserved end residues are part of each CDR3. The D gene is left open where the match is weak. Rows may omit the clone size; those that give it use once, few, many or a size class.

TRBV29-1,-,TRBJ2-6,TRBD2,CSATLAGDNVLTF,TGCAGCGCTACTCTAGCGGGAGACAACGTCCTGACTTTC
TRBV20-1,-,TRBJ2-2,TRBD2,CSARGTSTGELFF,TGCAGTGCTAGGGGGACTAGCACCGGGGAGCTGTTTTTT
TRBV12-3/TRBV12-4,-,TRBJ2-1,-,CASSSPGLARGNSSYNEQFF,TGTGCCAGCAGTTCACCTGGGCTAGCGAGAGGGAATAGCTCCTACAATGAGCAGTTCTTC
TRBV24-1,-,TRBJ2-5,-,CATSDRAQETQYF,TGTGCCACCAGTGATCGAGCCCAAGAGACCCAGTACTTC
TRBV20-1,-,TRBJ2-7,-,CSASGGYEQYF,TGCAGTGCTAGTGGGGGTTACGAGCAGTACTTC
TRBV6-1,-,TRBJ1-1,-,CASSELRRETEAFF,TGTGCCAGCAGTGAATTAAGGAGGGAGACTGAAGCTTTCTTT
TRBV20-1,-,TRBJ1-1,-,CTSDSLNTEAFF,TGCACCAGCGACAGCCTGAACACTGAAGCTTTCTTT
TRBV29-1,-,TRBJ2-1,TRBD2,CSVGLADYNEQFF,TGCAGCGTTGGACTAGCGGACTACAATGAGCAGTTCTTC
TRBV29-1,-,TRBJ1-1,-,CSVAVMGTEAFF,TGCAGCGTGGCGGTCATGGGCACTGAAGCTTTCTTT
TRBV5-1,-,TRBJ2-1,-,CASSLVSWTETNEQFF,TGCGCCAGCAGCTTGGTATCCTGGACAGAGACCAATGAGCAGTTCTTC
TRBV2,-,TRBJ2-4,TRBD1,CASSEQGQTKNIQYF,TGTGCCAGCAGTGAACAGGGACAGACCAAAAACATTCAGTACTTC
TRBV6-1,-,TRBJ1-1,-,CASSNTGGPRNTEAFF,TGTGCCAGCAGCAACACCGGGGGGCCGCGGAACACTGAAGCTTTCTTT
TRBV6-5,-,TRBJ2-7,-,CASSYAQGWYEQYF,TGTGCCAGCAGTTACGCCCAGGGCTGGTACGAGCAGTACTTC
TRBV27,-,TRBJ2-5,TRBD1,CASSLAQGAGETQYF,TGTGCCAGCAGTTTAGCCCAGGGGGCAGGAGAGACCCAGTACTTC
TRBV7-6,few,TRBJ2-7,-,CASSLSGIYEQYF,TGTGCCAGCAGCTTATCAGGGATCTACGAGCAGTACTTC
TRBV19,-,TRBJ1-5,-,CASAPLGSNQPQHF,TGTGCCAGTGCCCCTCTGGGCAGCAATCAGCCCCAGCATTTT
TRBV7-9,once,TRBJ1-2,-,CASSFDTGGGYGYTF,TGTGCCAGCAGCTTTGATACGGGAGGAGGCTATGGCTACACCTTC
TRBV6-2/TRBV6-3,once,TRBJ1-1,-,CASSYGLSTEAFF,TGTGCCAGCAGTTACGGGCTATCCACTGAAGCTTTCTTT
TRBV29-1,-,TRBJ2-1,TRBD2,CSVGTSGTYNEQFF,TGCAGCGTTGGAACTAGCGGGACGTACAATGAGCAGTTCTTC
TRBV4-1,-,TRBJ1-1,-,CASSQVSGESSTEAFF,TGCGCCAGCAGCCAAGTATCGGGCGAATCCAGCACTGAAGCTTTCTTT
TRBV27,-,TRBJ2-7,-,CASHRRAGDYEQYF,TGTGCCAGCCACCGCCGGGCTGGTGACTACGAGCAGTACTTC
TRBV13,once,TRBJ2-1,-,CASSARSRISSYNEQFF,TGTGCCAGCAGCGCCCGGTCTCGAATTAGCTCCTACAATGAGCAGTTCTTC
TRBV23-1,-,TRBJ2-7,TRBD2,CASSQIRPAAGGKDEQYF,TGCGCCAGCAGTCAAATCCGCCCGGCAGCGGGAGGTAAAGACGAGCAGTACTTC
TRBV20-1,-,TRBJ2-7,-,CSASLPSHEQYF,TGCAGTGCTAGTCTCCCTAGTCACGAGCAGTACTTC
TRBV27,-,TRBJ2-1,-,CASSPNSAGSGEQFF,TGTGCCAGCAGCCCTAACTCCGCAGGGTCCGGTGAGCAGTTCTTC
TRBV20-1,-,TRBJ2-2,-,CSARSGLMGGELFF,TGCAGTGCTAGATCCGGACTAATGGGCGGGGAGCTGTTTTTT
TRBV20-1,once,TRBJ2-3,-,CSASEGGSWFDTQYF,TGCAGTGCTAGCGAAGGGGGATCGTGGTTTGATACGCAGTATTTT
TRBV5-1,-,TRBJ2-5,TRBD2,CASSVEASGGEETQYF,TGCGCCAGCAGCGTCGAGGCTAGCGGGGGCGAAGAGACCCAGTACTTC
TRBV27,-,TRBJ2-7,TRBD1,CASRAEGQGAYEQYF,TGTGCCAGCAGGGCAGAGGGACAGGGGGCCTACGAGCAGTACTTC
TRBV7-9,-,TRBJ2-1,-,CASASPPEQFF,TGTGCCAGCGCGTCCCCCCCCGAGCAGTTCTTC
TRBV15,-,TRBJ1-1,TRBD1,CATSREGAGPFEAFF,TGTGCCACCAGCAGGGAGGGGGCAGGGCCTTTTGAAGCTTTCTTT
TRBV5-1,-,TRBJ2-1,TRBD2,CASRPTSGYNEQFF,TGCGCCAGCAGACCGACTAGCGGTTACAATGAGCAGTTCTTC
TRBV9,-,TRBJ1-4,-,CASSPTTNEKLFF,TGTGCCAGCAGCCCAACAACTAATGAAAAACTGTTTTTT
TRBV10-2,-,TRBJ2-5,-,CASSEGQGWETQYF,TGCGCCAGCAGTGAGGGGCAGGGGTGGGAGACCCAGTACTTC
TRBV15,-,TRBJ2-3,TRBD1,CATSREPGGRSTDTQYF,TGTGCCACCAGCAGAGAGCCAGGGGGAAGGTCCACAGATACGCAGTATTTT
TRBV27,-,TRBJ2-1,-,CASRPKLLLWDNEQFF,TGTGCCAGCAGACCCAAACTATTGCTTTGGGACAATGAGCAGTTCTTC
TRBV5-4,-,TRBJ2-1,TRBD2,CASRPQAGGTYNEQFF,TGTGCCAGCAGACCCCAAGCGGGGGGGACCTACAATGAGCAGTTCTTC
TRBV5-6,-,TRBJ2-2,-,CASSPGVNTGELFF,TGTGCCAGCAGCCCCGGGGTGAACACCGGGGAGCTGTTTTTT
TRBV7-2,-,TRBJ2-1,TRBD2,CASSSHSGSRNEQFF,TGTGCCAGCAGCTCCCATAGCGGGAGTAGGAATGAGCAGTTCTTC
TRBV12-3/TRBV12-4,-,TRBJ2-3,-,CASSSPVAHDTQYF,TGTGCCAGCAGTTCCCCAGTCGCACACGATACGCAGTATTTT
TRBV9,-,TRBJ2-7,-,CASSVATGYEQYF,TGTGCCAGCAGCGTCGCGACGGGGTACGAGCAGTACTTC
TRBV30,-,TRBJ1-3,-,CAWTLGGGSGNTIYF,TGTGCCTGGACCCTCGGAGGGGGCTCTGGAAACACCATATATTTT
TRBV2,-,TRBJ2-1,-,CASSEGRGVNEQFF,TGTGCCAGCAGTGAGGGCAGGGGAGTAAATGAGCAGTTCTTC
TRBV5-4,-,TRBJ2-7,TRBD1,CASSLYGQGAYSSYEQYF,TGTGCCAGCAGCTTGTACGGACAGGGGGCTTACAGCTCCTACGAGCAGTACTTC
TRBV7-8,-,TRBJ1-2,-,CASSLVGTGGLNYGYTF,TGTGCCAGCAGCTTAGTCGGAACGGGTGGCTTAAACTATGGCTACACCTTC
TRBV19,-,TRBJ2-6,-,CASSMDGYSGANVLTF,TGTGCCAGTAGTATGGATGGTTACTCTGGGGCCAACGTCCTGACTTTC
TRBV6-5,-,TRBJ2-5,-,CASSYGLQETQYF,TGTGCCAGCAGTTATGGCCTTCAAGAGACCCAGTACTTC
TRBV15,-,TRBJ2-1,TRBD2,CATSRDPLAGYYNEQFF,TGTGCCACCAGCAGAGATCCCCTAGCGGGATACTACAATGAGCAGTTCTTC
TRBV27,-,TRBJ2-3,-,CASSSLIADSTDTQYF,TGTGCCAGCAGTTCCCTCATAGCGGATAGCACAGATACGCAGTATTTT
TRBV4-3,-,TRBJ2-5,-,CASSQGTAEETQYF,TGCGCCAGCAGCCAAGGGACCGCAGAAGAGACCCAGTACTTC
TRBV24-1,-,TRBJ1-5,-,CATSDPAVRPQHF,TGTGCCACCAGTGATCCAGCGGTAAGGCCCCAGCATTTT
TRBV19,-,TRBJ1-5,-,CASSIWTEPSQPQHF,TGTGCCAGTAGTATTTGGACAGAACCGTCACAGCCCCAGCATTTT
TRBV7-9,-,TRBJ1-3,-,CASSLAVVSLNTIYF,TGTGCCAGCAGCTTAGCAGTTGTTTCACTAAACACCATATATTTT
TRBV14,-,TRBJ2-3,TRBD1,CASSPRGTDTQYF,TGTGCCAGCAGCCCCAGGGGGACAGATACGCAGTATTTT
TRBV5-4,once,TRBJ2-3,-,CASSLGGLGGGGLTDTQYF,TGTGCCAGCAGCTTGGGGGGCCTTGGTGGGGGAGGCCTCACAGATACGCAGTATTTT